This TCR beta chain was retrieved from a study of shared T cell receptors in the human thymus. Sequencing was performed with immunoSEQ multiplex PCR; in TCRdb, only in-frame clones are kept and a portion is missing. The table records 55,000 to 75,000 clones, about 96% of them present only once. The germline gives CDR1 MDHEN, CDR2 SYDVKM. The V end was cut by 2 bases, the J end by 0 bases, with 17 bases between. This CDR3 comprises 18 residues. The sequence was obtained from a human donor. The genes are TRBV28 and TRBJ1-5; possible D gene TRBD1, 6 bases. Material for sequencing was thymocytes. CDR3 sequence: CASSLSRTANDSNQPQHF. The CDR3 DNA follows: TGTGCCAGCAGTTTAAGTCGGACAGCAAACGATAGCAATCAGCCCCAGCATTTT.